The clone carrying this T cell receptor (beta chain) was found once. Its antigen is as yet unknown. Healthy donors had no documented immune events, such as infections, while sampled. The source of the sample is a study of identifying expanded T cells in peripheral blood. Study-wide results and limits: Two-week clone count variance significantly increased as total template count grew.

The repertoire was sequenced with immunoSEQ multiplex PCR; TCRdb's copy has only in-frame clones and lacks some. The sample has about 100,000 clones; 75% to 90% are singletons. The CDR3 covers 16 residues. The junction had 2 bases not matched to a gene; V was cut back by 3 bases and J by 0 bases. Germline values: CDR1 LGHNA, CDR2 YNFKEQ. The genes are TRBV4-2 and TRBJ2-6; TRBD1 agrees at 7 bases. The sequence was obtained from a person aged 18 to 75 in good health. Material: blood. The DNA of the CDR3 is TGTGCCAGCAGCCAGGACAGGAACTCTGGGGCCAACGTCCTGACTTTC. Residues: CASSQDRNSGANVLTF.